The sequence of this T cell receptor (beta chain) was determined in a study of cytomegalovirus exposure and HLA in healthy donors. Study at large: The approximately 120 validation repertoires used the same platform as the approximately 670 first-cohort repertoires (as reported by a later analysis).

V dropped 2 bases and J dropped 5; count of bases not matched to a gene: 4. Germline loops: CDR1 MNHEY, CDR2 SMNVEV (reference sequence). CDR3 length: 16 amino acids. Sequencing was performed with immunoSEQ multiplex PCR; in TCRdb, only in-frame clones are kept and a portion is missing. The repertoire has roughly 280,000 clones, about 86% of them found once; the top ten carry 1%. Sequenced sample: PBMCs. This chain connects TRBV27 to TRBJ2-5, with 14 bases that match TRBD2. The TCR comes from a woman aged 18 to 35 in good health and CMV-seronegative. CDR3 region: CASSLGTSGSRETQYF. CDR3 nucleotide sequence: TGTGCCAGCAGTTTAGGGACTAGCGGGAGTCGGGAGACCCAGTACTTC.